Below, 26 T cell receptor beta chains from the same sample are listed, as sequenced in a study of tumor and adjacent non-tumor tissue in lung cancer (dated by TCRdb to 2017 to 2018). Bulk unsorted tissue served as the source for RNA extraction, and RNA quality was assessed using a NanoDrop ND-1000 and an Agilent 2100. The library relied on multiplex PCR. Reads for this sample came from an Illumina HiSeq 2500. TCRbeta libraries were constructed through three rounds of nested PCR with primers (Table S4) according to protocols modified from ARM-PCR. In TCRdb, the public reads were trimmed at Q25 with fastp and aligned with MiXCR, with productive beta chains retained. Entries that share a CDR3 protein sequence are merged under the most common genes and DNA. Across this sample there are more than 75,000 distinct CDR3 sequences, with about two thirds seen only once. The ten largest clones add up to about 12% of the sample.

Sample: lung tumor tissue. These receptors originate from a woman in her 70s with non-small cell lung cancer.

J is TRBJ2-1 and V is TRBV6-4; D is uncertain. V was pared by 10 bases and J by 10 bases, with 14 bases between. Germline-derived CDR1 and CDR2 are MRHNA and SNTAGT. This CDR3 comprises 11 residues. The CDR3: CANQGGFEQFF. In nucleotides, the CDR3 is TGTGCCAACCAAGGCGGATTCGAGCAGTTCTTC.

Notes on this clonotype: A junction end diverges from the germline sequence, so it may reflect a read error. V usage is TRBV6-2 or TRBV6-3 and J usage is TRBJ2-7; D unclear. The CDR3 loop spans 13 amino acids. Germline CDR1 is MNHEY and CDR2 is SVGEGT. Here the CDR3 reads CAGSPPGSYEEYF. CDR3 DNA: TGTGCCGGCAGTCCCCCAGGTTCCTACGAGGAGTACTTC.

The table lists this clonotype with many counts. J is TRBJ1-5 and V is TRBV20-1; D ambiguous. The CDR3 has 14 amino acids. Germline V gene sequence: CDR1 DFQATT, CDR2 SNEGSKA (reference sequence). Trimming took off 5 bases at V and 5 bases at J, with 16 bases between the two ends. CDR3 bases: TGCAGTGCTGGGGAAGGAAGGGTCGATCAGCCCCAGCATTTT. Residues: CSAGEGRVDQPQHF.

To note about this clonotype: This clone may be a read error of a much larger clone one base away. The V and J genes are TRBV20-1 and TRBJ2-3; 13 positions match TRBD2. The CDR3 runs to 17 residues. CDR1 is DFQATT and CDR2 is SNEGSKA in the germline V gene (reference sequence). The CDR3 is CSATSEGLAGSTGTQYF. CDR3 sequence (DNA): TGCAGTGCTACATCTGAGGGACTAGCGGGGAGCACAGGTACGCAGTATTTT.

Of note for this clonotype: Its ends do not fully match the called genes, so a read error is possible. The genes are TRBV5-4 and TRBJ2-7, with TRBD2 identical over 8 bases. Per germline, CDR1 SGHNT and CDR2 YYREEE (reference sequence). The CDR3 extends over 14 amino acids. Here the CDR3 reads CANSREGLVNEQYF. The CDR3 nucleotides read TGTGCCAACAGCCGCGAGGGACTAGTGAACGAACAGTACTTC.

The rearrangement uses TRBV29-1 and TRBJ1-1; TRBD1 matches at 10 bases. This CDR3 comprises 14 residues. Germline V gene data show CDR1 as SQVTM and CDR2 as ANQGSEA. The trim removed 8 bases at V and 5 bases at J, leaving 11 bases unmatched. The CDR3: CSHGEGQGNTEAFF. The CDR3 bases are TGCAGCCATGGGGAGGGACAGGGGAATACTGAAGCTTTCTTT.

This clonotype was detected only once. The chain uses TRBV21-1 and TRBJ2-2; the DNA was not used to check the table's D call, TRBD1. TRBV21-1 is flagged as a pseudogene. CDR3 length equals 16 residues. The CDR3 DNA follows: TGTGCCAGCAGCCTGACAGGGATCACTAACACCGGGGAGCTGTTTTTT. It specifies CASSLTGITNTGELFF.

With regard to this clonotype: No conserved phenylalanine or tryptophan ends this CDR3, so it is likely a read error. The CDR3 sequence: CASSPTDEPSTYTQYI. CDR3 coding DNA: TGTGCCAGCAGCCCGACGGACGAACCGAGCACATATACGCAGTATATT. This sequence joins TRBV5-6 and TRBJ2-3; D call uncertain. CDR3 size: 16 residues. Looked up from germline, CDR1 is SGHDT and CDR2 is YYEEEE.

The CDR3 sequence: CASSLPRIGAFF. The CDR3 DNA is TGTGCCAGCAGTCTCCCGCGGATAGGAGCTTTCTTT. The V call is TRBV28, the J call TRBJ1-1, with no clear D. The CDR3 contains 12 residues. The germline V gene encodes CDR1 MDHEN and CDR2 SYDVKM. The V and J ends lost 5 bases and 10 bases respectively, with 14 bases between them.

In regard to this clonotype: The junction shows a germline mismatch at one end, possibly a read error. This chain connects TRBV6-6 to TRBJ1-1, with D unclear. The CDR3 length is 13 residues. Germline V lookup: CDR1 MNHNY, CDR2 SVGAGI (reference sequence). CDR3 protein: CDSSPTRNTEAFF. The CDR3 region has the DNA TGTGACAGCAGTCCTACACGGAACACTGAAGCTTTCTTT.

This clonotype was counted only a few times. This sequence joins TRBV20-1 and TRBJ2-1; possibly TRBD1 for D (5 bases). The germline V gene encodes CDR1 DFQATT and CDR2 SNEGSKA (reference sequence). The length of the CDR3 is 14 residues. V was shortened by 5 bases and J by 2 bases, with 13 bases between the two germline ends. The CDR3 loop reads CSAPLGRTYNEQFF. The CDR3, as DNA: TGCAGTGCTCCCTTGGGGCGTACCTACAATGAGCAGTTCTTC.

As to this clonotype: Without the conserved terminal phenylalanine or tryptophan, this CDR3 likely stems from a read error. V and J are TRBV29-1 and TRBJ1-1; no definite D call. This CDR3 region has 12 residues. The germline V gene has CDR1 SQVTM and CDR2 ANQGSEA. This CDR3 reads CSVGGGGTEAFI. CDR3 nucleotides: TGCAGCGTTGGAGGTGGCGGCACTGAGGCTTTCATA.

Concerning this clonotype: The conserved closing phenylalanine or tryptophan is absent in this CDR3, likely reflecting a read error. V gene TRBV4-1 combines with J gene TRBJ2-5; the D is unclear. The CDR3 loop spans 14 amino acids. The germline V gene has CDR1 MGHRA and CDR2 YSYEKL. The CDR3 protein is CASNQGFLQETQYS. CDR3 bases: TGCGCCAGCAACCAAGGGTTCCTCCAGGAGACCCAGTACTCC.

Points on this clonotype: The junction departs from germline at one end; a sequencing error may be responsible. The genes are TRBV10-3 and TRBJ1-2, with 7 bases identical to TRBD1. The CDR3 is 16 residues long. The germline gives CDR1 ENHRY, CDR2 SYGVKD. The CDR3 nucleotides are TGTGGCATCAGTGCTGATCCAGGGACAGTGTACTATGGCTACACCTTC. It specifies CGISADPGTVYYGYTF.

Details on this clonotype: At one end, the junction sequence differs from germline, possibly due to a read error. The CDR3 nucleotides read TGTGCCAACAGTGGTTGGCAGGGAAACCCATCCCTCCACTTT. It yields the protein CANSGWQGNPSLHF. This chain joins TRBV10-2 and TRBJ1-6, with D tentatively TRBD1 (5 bases). The CDR3 totals 14 residues. Looked up from germline, CDR1 is WSHSY and CDR2 is SAAADI.

Judged by abundance, this clonotype is medium-sized. This chain uses TRBV29-1 with TRBJ2-5; TRBD2 agrees at 7 bases. The V gene's germline CDR1 is SQVTM and CDR2 ANQGSEA. The CDR3 totals 13 residues. The V segment lost 4 bases and the J segment 5 bases; nucleotides outside the gene matches: 7. The CDR3 loop reads CSVVGAGAETQYF. Written as DNA, the CDR3 is TGCAGCGTTGTAGGTGCGGGAGCGGAGACCCAGTACTTC.

Regarding this clonotype: This may be a read error: a much more frequent sequence differs by one nucleotide. It is likely a read error, because the conserved phenylalanine at the end of the CDR3 is missing. V usage is TRBV11-2 and J usage is TRBJ2-1; 9 bases align to TRBD1. Germline V CDR1 and CDR2: SGHAT, FQNNGV. With V trimmed by 6 bases and J by 7 bases, 4 bases remained unmatched. CDR3 length: 13 amino acids. The DNA of the CDR3 is TGTGCCAGCAGTCAGGACAGGGGAAATGAGCAGTTCATC. It translates to CASSQDRGNEQFI.

This clonotype has only a few counts. A junction end diverges from the germline sequence, so it may reflect a read error. CDR3 in amino acids: CNVRASASYEQYF. The CDR3 DNA sequence: TGCAACGTTAGGGCTAGTGCCTCCTATGAGCAGTACTTC. The chain employs TRBV29-1 and TRBJ2-7; D not certain. Germline V gives CDR1 SQVTM, CDR2 ANQGSEA. The CDR3 extends over 13 amino acids.

This clonotype was counted ten times or more. This rearrangement joins TRBV28 to TRBJ2-7; D possibly corresponds to TRBD2 (5 bases). Germline-derived CDR1 and CDR2 are MDHEN and SYDVKM. V lost 3 bases and J lost 0, with 12 bases in between. This CDR3 region has 15 residues. The CDR3 sequence is CASSLRRGSSYEQYF. For the CDR3, the DNA is TGTGCCAGCAGTTTGAGACGGGGAAGCTCCTACGAGCAGTACTTC.

This clonotype was seen only once. One junction end disagrees with the germline gene, perhaps due to a read error. The gene calls are TRBV7-6 and TRBJ1-1, with D possibly TRBD1 on 5 matching bases. CDR3 length: 15 amino acids. CDR1 SGHVS and CDR2 FNYEAQ come from the germline V gene. The CDR3: CTSSSPQGGNTEAFF. In DNA, the CDR3 is TGTACCAGCAGCTCACCTCAGGGCGGGAACACTGAAGCTTTCTTT.

Remarks on this clonotype: Given a much more abundant clone one base away, this may be a read error. The chain couples TRBV20-1 to TRBJ2-1; 15 bases are shared with TRBD2. The V gene end was trimmed by 5 bases and the J gene end by 6 bases; junction bases not matched to a gene: 5. The CDR3 totals 15 residues. Looked up from germline, CDR1 is DFQATT and CDR2 is SNEGSKA (reference sequence). The CDR3 nucleotides are TGCAGTGCTGGACTAGCGGGAGGGTTTTCCAATGAGCAGTTCTTC. Translation gives CSAGLAGGFSNEQFF.

In regard to this clonotype: Its ends do not fully match the called genes, so a read error is possible. The V and J genes are TRBV10-2 and TRBJ2-7, with TRBD2 matching over 7 bases. Germline loops: CDR1 WSHSY, CDR2 SAAADI. CDR3 size: 13 residues. CDR3 protein: CASNGRGSYDQYF. CDR3 bases: TGCGCCAGCAATGGGAGGGGCTCCTACGATCAGTACTTC.

This clonotype was recorded many times. The rearrangement uses TRBV4-1 and TRBJ2-1; TRBD1 aligns across 7 bases. Germline CDR1 and CDR2: MGHRA and YSYEKL. The CDR3 loop spans 17 amino acids. J gave up 4 bases and V 4 bases, and 13 bases lay outside the gene matches. CDR3 coding DNA: TGCGCCAGCAGCCTCCCCCTCACAGGGGAACCTTACAATGAGCAGTTCTTC. Protein: CASSLPLTGEPYNEQFF.

The CDR3 DNA follows: TGCAGCGTTGGAGTAGCCGGGGACGGTGAGCAGTTCTTC. Protein: CSVGVAGDGEQFF. The chain uses TRBV29-1 and TRBJ2-1; D is perhaps TRBD1 or TRBD2 (5 bases each). Trimming took off 4 bases at V and 9 bases at J, with 16 bases between the two ends. The CDR3 is 13 amino acids. The germline V gene has CDR1 SQVTM and CDR2 ANQGSEA.

In the case of this clonotype: A read error may be the cause here, since a much bigger clone is one base away. V is TRBV7-9 and J is TRBJ1-4; D remains ambiguous. From germline, CDR1 is SEHNR and CDR2 FQNEAQ (reference sequence). The CDR3 contains 15 residues. The CDR3, as DNA: TGTGCCAGCAGCTTAGCGTTGGTTTCTAAAGAAAAACTGTTTTTT. Its protein is CASSLALVSKEKLFF.

The chain carries TRBV7-3 and TRBJ2-2; the D is unclear. In germline, CDR1 is SGHTA, CDR2 FQGTGA. V was clipped by 4 bases and J by 10 bases, with 22 bases between them. The CDR3 runs to 16 residues. CDR3 DNA: TGTGCCAGCAGCTCAGCGCGACGGATGAACACGGAGGAGCTGTTTTTT. Translated, it gives CASSSARRMNTEELFF.